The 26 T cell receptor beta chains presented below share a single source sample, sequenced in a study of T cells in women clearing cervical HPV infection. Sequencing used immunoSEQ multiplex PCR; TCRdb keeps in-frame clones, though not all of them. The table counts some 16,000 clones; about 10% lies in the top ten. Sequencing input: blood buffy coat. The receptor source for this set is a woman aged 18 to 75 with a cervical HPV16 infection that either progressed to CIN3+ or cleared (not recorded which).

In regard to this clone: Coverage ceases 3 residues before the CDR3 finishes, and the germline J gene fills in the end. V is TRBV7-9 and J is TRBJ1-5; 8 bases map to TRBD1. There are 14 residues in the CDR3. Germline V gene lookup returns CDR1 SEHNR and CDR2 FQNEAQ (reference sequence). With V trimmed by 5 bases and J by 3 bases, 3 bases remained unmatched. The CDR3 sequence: CASSRTGSNQPQHF. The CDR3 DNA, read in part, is TGTGCCAGCAGCAGGACAGGGTCCAATCAGCCC.

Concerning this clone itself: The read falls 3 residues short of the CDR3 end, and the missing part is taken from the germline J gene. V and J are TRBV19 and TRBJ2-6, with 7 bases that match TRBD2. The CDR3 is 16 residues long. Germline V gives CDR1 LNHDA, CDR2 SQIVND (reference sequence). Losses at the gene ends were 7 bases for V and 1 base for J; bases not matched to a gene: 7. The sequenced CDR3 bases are TGTGCCAGTACCTCACCGGGGGGATCTGGGGCCAACGTC. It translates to CASTSPGGSGANV. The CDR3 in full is CASTSPGGSGANVLTF.

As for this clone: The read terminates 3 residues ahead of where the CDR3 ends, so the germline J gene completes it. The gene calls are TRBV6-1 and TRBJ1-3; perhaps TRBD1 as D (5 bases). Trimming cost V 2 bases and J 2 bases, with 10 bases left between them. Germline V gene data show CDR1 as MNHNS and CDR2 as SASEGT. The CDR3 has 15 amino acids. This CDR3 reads CASSESTDPGNTIYF. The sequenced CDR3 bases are TGTGCCAGCAGTGAATCGACAGACCCTGGAAACACC.

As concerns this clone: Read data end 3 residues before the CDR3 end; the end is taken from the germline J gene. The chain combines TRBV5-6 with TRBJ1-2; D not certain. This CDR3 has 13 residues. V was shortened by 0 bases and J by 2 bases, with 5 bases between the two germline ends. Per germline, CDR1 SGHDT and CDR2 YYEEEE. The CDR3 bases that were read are TGTGCCAGCAGCTTGGACAACAACTATGGC. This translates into CASSLDNNYG. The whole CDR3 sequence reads CASSLDNNYGYTF.

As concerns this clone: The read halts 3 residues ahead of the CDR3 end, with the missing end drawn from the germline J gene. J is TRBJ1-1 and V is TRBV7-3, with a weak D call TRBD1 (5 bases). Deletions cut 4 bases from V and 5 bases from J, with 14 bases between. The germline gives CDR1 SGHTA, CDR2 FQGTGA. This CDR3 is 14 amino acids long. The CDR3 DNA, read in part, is TGTGCCAGCAGCTCCGAGACAGCCTGGACTGAA. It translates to CASSSETAWTE. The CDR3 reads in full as CASSSETAWTEAFF.

The sequenced part of the CDR3 DNA is TGTGCCAGCAGTGGGGGACAGGGACGGGGCGAG. This sequence encodes CASSGGQGRGE. The full CDR3 protein is CASSGGQGRGEQYF. This chain uses TRBV6-1 with TRBJ2-7, with 9 bases matching TRBD1. With the read ending 3 residues before the CDR3 end, the germline J gene is used to fill in that end. CDR1 MNHNS and CDR2 SASEGT come from the germline V gene. Losses at the gene ends were 4 bases for V and 6 bases for J; bases not matched to a gene: 7. The CDR3 covers 14 residues.

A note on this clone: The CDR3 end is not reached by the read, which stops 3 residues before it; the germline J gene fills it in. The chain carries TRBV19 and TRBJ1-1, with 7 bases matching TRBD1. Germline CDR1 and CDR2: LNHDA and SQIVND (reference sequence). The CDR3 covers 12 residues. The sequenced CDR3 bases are TGTGCCAGTAGCGAGGGGACAGATACG. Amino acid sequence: CASSEGTDT. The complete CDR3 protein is CASSEGTDTAFF.

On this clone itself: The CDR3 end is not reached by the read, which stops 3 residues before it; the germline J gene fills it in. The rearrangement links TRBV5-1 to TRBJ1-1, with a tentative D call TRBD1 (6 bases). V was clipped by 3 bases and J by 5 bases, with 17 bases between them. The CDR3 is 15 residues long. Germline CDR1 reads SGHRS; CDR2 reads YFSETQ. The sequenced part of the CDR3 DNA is TGCGCCAGCAGCTCGGGGGGCAGGGGTGGTACTGAA. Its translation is CASSSGGRGGTE. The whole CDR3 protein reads CASSSGGRGGTEAFF.

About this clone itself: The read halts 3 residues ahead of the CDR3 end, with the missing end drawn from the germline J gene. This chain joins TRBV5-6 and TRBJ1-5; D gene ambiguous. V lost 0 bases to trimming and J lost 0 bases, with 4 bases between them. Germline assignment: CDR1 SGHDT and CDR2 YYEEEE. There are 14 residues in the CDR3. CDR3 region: CASSLGLSNQPQHF. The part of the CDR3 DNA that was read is TGTGCCAGCAGCTTGGGACTTAGCAATCAGCCC.

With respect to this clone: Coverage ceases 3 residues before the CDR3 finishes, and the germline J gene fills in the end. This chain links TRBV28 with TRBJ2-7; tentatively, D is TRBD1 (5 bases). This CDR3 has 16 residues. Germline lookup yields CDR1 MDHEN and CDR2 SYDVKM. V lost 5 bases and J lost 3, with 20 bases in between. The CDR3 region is CASSRRPGLINYEQYF. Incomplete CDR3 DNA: TGTGCCAGCAGTCGACGCCCAGGGCTCATCAACTACGAG.

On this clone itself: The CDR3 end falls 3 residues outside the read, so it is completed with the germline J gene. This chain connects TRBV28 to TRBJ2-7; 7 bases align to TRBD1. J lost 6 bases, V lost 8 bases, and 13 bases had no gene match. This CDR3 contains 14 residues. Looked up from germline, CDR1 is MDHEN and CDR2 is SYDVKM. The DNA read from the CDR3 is TGTGCCAGCGGGGACAGTTTCTTAGCCTTCGAG. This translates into CASGDSFLAFE. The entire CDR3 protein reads CASGDSFLAFEQYF.

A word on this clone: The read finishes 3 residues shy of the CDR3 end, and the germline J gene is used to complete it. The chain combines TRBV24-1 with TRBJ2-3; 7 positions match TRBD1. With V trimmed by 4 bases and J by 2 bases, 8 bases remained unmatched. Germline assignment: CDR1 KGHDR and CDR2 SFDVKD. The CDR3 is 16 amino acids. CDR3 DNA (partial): TGTGCCACCAGTGACTTCACAGGGGCTACCACAGATACG. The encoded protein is CATSDFTGATTDT. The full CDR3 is CATSDFTGATTDTQYF.

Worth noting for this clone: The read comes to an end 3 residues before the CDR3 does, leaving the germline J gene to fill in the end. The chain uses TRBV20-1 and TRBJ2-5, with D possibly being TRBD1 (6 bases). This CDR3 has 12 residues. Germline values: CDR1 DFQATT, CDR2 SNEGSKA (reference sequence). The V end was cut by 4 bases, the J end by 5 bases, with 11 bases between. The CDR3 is CSATGVGETQYF. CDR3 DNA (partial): TGCAGTGCTACAGGGGTGGGGGAGACC.

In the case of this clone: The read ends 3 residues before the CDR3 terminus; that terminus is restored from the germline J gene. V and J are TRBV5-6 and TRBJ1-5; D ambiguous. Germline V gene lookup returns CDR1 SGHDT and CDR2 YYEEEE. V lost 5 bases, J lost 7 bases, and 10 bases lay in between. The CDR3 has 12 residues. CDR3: CASSFRGQPQHF. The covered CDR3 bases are TGTGCCAGCAGTTTTCGCGGGCAGCCC.

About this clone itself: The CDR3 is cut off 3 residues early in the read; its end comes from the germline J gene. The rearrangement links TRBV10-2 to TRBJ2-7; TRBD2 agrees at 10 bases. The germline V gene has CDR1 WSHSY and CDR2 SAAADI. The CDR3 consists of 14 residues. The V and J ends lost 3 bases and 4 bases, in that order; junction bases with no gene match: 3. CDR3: CASSDSGRIYEQYF. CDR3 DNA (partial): TGCGCCAGCAGTGATAGCGGGAGGATATACGAG.

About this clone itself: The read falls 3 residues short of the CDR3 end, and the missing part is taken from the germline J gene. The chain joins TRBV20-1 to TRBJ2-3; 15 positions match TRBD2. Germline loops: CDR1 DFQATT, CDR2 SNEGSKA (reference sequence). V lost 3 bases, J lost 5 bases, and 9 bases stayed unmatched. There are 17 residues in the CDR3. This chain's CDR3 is CSASPGLAGGQVDTQYF. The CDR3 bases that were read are TGCAGTGCTAGCCCGGGACTAGCGGGAGGACAGGTAGATACG.

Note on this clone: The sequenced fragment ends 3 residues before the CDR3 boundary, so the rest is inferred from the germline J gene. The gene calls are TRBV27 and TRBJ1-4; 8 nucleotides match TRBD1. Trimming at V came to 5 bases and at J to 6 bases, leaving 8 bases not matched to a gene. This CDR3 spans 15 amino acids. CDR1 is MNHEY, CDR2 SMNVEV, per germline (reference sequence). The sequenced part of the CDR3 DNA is TGTGCCAGCAGTGACCGATACAGGGGGGATGAAAAA. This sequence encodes CASSDRYRGDEK. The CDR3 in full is CASSDRYRGDEKLFF.

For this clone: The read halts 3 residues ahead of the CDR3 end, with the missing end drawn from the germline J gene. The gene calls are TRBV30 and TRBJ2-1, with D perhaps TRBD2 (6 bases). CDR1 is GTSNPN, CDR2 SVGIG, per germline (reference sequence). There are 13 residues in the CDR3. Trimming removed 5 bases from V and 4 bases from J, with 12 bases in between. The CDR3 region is CAWWGDPYNEQFF. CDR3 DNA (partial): TGTGCCTGGTGGGGGGACCCATACAATGAG.

The sequenced CDR3 bases are TGCGCCAGCAGCCAAGGACACCTGAACTTTGCAACTAATGAAAAA. Translated, it gives CASSQGHLNFATNEK. The complete CDR3 protein is CASSQGHLNFATNEKLFF. V gene TRBV4-1 combines with J gene TRBJ1-4; D gene unclear. The CDR3 extends 3 residues past the end of the read, so its final part is completed from the germline J gene. This CDR3 has 18 residues. CDR1 is MGHRA, CDR2 YSYEKL, per germline. The V end lost 1 base, the J end lost 0 bases, and 15 bases lay between the germline ends.

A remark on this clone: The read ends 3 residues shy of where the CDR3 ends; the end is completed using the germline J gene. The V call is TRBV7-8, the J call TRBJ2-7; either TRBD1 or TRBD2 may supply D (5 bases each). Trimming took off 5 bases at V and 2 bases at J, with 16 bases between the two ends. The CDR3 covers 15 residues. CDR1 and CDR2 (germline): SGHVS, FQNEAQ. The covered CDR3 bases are TGTGCCAGCAGCACAACAGGAGGCATTACCTACGAG. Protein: CASSTTGGITYE. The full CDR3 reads CASSTTGGITYEQYF. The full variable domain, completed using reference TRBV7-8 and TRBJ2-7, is GAGVSQSPRYKVAKRGQDVALRCDPISGHVSLFWYQQALGQGPEFLTYFQNEAQLDKSGLPSDRFFAERPEGSVSTLKIQRTQQEDSAVYLCASSTTGGITYEQYFGPGTRLTVT.

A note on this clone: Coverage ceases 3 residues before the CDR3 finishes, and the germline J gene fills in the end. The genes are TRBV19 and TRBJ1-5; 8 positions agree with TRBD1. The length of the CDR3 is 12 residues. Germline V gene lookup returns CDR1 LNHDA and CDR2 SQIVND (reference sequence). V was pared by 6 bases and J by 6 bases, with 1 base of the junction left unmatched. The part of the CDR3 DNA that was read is TGTGCCAGTAGGACAGGGGTTCAGCCC. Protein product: CASRTGVQP. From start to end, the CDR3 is CASRTGVQPQHF.

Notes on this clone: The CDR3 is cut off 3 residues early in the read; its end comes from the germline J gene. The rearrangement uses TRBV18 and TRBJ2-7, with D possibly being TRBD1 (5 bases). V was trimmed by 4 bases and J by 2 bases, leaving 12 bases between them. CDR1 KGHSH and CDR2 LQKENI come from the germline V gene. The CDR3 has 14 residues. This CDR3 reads CASSRQITPYEQYF. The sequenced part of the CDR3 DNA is TGTGCCAGCTCACGACAGATCACCCCCTACGAG.

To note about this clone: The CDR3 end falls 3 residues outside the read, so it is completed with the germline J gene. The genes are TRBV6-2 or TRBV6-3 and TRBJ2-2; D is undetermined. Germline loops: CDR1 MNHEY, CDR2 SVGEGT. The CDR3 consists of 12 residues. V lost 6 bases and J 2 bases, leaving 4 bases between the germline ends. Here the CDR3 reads CASSTNTGELFF. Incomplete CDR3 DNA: TGTGCCAGCAGCACAAACACCGGGGAG.

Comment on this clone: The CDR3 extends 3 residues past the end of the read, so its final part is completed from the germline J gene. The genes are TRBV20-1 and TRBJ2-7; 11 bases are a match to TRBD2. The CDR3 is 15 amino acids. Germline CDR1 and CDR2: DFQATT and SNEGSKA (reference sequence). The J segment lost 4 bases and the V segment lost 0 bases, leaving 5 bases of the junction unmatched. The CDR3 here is CSARDPGLAVYEQYF. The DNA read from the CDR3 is TGCAGTGCTAGAGATCCGGGACTAGCGGTTTACGAG.

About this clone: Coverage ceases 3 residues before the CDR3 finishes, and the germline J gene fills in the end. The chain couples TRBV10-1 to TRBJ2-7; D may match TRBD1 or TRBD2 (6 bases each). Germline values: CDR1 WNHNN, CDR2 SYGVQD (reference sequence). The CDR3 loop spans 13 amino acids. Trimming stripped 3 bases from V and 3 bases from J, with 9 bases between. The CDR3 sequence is CASSDRGGYEQYF. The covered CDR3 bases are TGCGCCAGCAGTGACAGGGGAGGCTACGAG.

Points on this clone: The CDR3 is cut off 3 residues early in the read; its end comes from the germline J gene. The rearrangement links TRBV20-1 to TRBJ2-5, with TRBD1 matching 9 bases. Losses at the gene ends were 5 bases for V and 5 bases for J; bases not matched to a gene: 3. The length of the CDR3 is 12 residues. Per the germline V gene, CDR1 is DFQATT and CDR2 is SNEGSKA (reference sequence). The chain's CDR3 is CSASTGGETQYF. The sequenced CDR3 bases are TGCAGTGCTTCGACAGGGGGGGAGACC.